Each of the 20 T cell receptor beta chains below was sequenced from the same sample in a study of blood T cell repertoires in COVID-19. Sequenced by immunoSEQ multiplex PCR; TCRdb stores in-frame clones only, minus some. The table includes roughly 110,000 clones, approximately 88% detected once. Sequencing was carried out using peripheral blood. These receptors originate from a woman in her seventies with acute or convalescent COVID-19.

V gene TRBV11-2 combines with J gene TRBJ1-3; no definite D call. The germline V and J ends were trimmed by 0 bases and 4 bases, with 7 bases remaining between them. The CDR3 extends over 14 amino acids. Germline-derived CDR1 and CDR2 are SGHAT and FQNNGV. The CDR3 spells CASSLEIVGNTIYF. The CDR3 DNA follows: TGTGCCAGCAGCTTAGAGATAGTCGGAAACACCATATATTTT.

The J gene is TRBJ1-2, the V gene TRBV11-2, with D possibly being TRBD1 (5 bases). The V end was cut by 3 bases, the J end by 2 bases, with 10 bases between. In germline, CDR1 is SGHAT, CDR2 FQNNGV. The CDR3 is made up of 14 amino acids. The CDR3 loop is CASSLDILNYGYTF. For the CDR3, the DNA is TGTGCCAGCAGCTTGGACATACTAAACTATGGCTACACCTTC.

A remark on this clone: Mismatch with germline at one junction end may stem from a read error. The rearrangement uses TRBV27 and TRBJ1-2; D might be TRBD1 (6 bases). The CDR3 loop spans 13 amino acids. The germline CDR1 and CDR2 sequences are MNHEY and SMNVEV (reference sequence). The CDR3 bases are TGTGCCAGCAGTATATCAGGGGAAGGAGGCTACACCTTC. This codes for CASSISGEGGYTF.

The chain couples TRBV30 to TRBJ1-5; D gene uncertain. V was cut by 0 bases and J by 0 bases, with 12 bases left in between. This CDR3 is 16 amino acids long. Germline values: CDR1 GTSNPN, CDR2 SVGIG (reference sequence). CDR3 bases: TGTGCCTGGAGTGTACTAGGGTTTTATAGCAATCAGCCCCAGCATTTT. It codes for CAWSVLGFYSNQPQHF.

The chain couples TRBV29-1 to TRBJ1-1; 8 bases match TRBD1. Trimming cost V 6 bases and J 3 bases; bases outside gene matches: 6. Germline assignment: CDR1 SQVTM and CDR2 ANQGSEA. The CDR3 runs 13 residues. The CDR3 loop reads CSVSIQGDTEAFF. CDR3 DNA: TGCAGCGTCTCGATACAGGGGGACACTGAAGCTTTCTTT.

The genes are TRBV29-1 and TRBJ1-3; possible D gene TRBD1, 6 bases. Germline V CDR1 and CDR2: SQVTM, ANQGSEA. Trimming removed 6 bases from V and 0 bases from J, with 15 bases in between. This CDR3 has 15 amino acids. The CDR3 here is CSVIPGDSSGNTIYF. DNA of the CDR3: TGCAGCGTCATCCCAGGGGATAGCTCTGGAAACACCATATATTTT.

The rearrangement links TRBV29-1 to TRBJ2-7; 9 nucleotides line up with TRBD2. The CDR3 length is 13 residues. Trimming cost V 3 bases and J 7 bases; bases outside gene matches: 7. Germline lookup yields CDR1 SQVTM and CDR2 ANQGSEA. The CDR3 protein is CSVDTSGWGEQYF. CDR3 DNA sequence: TGCAGCGTTGACACTAGCGGGTGGGGTGAGCAGTACTTC.

V is TRBV6-6 and J is TRBJ1-2; weak D call: TRBD1 (6 bases). Trimming took 5 bases from V and 3 from J, leaving 22 bases between them. This CDR3 contains 17 residues. The V gene's germline CDR1 is MNHNY and CDR2 SVGAGI (reference sequence). The CDR3 coding sequence is TGTGCCAGCAGTCCCGGCCAGGCCGACAGGTCATACTATGGCTACACCTTC. The encoded protein is CASSPGQADRSYYGYTF.

The chain carries TRBV7-9 and TRBJ2-7, with 8 bases identical to TRBD2. V shed 6 bases, J shed 4 bases, and the junction held 5 bases outside the gene matches. CDR3 length: 13 residues. Germline values: CDR1 SEHNR, CDR2 FQNEAQ (reference sequence). Here the CDR3 DNA reads TGTGCCAGCAGTTCCACTAGCGGATACGAGCAGTACTTC. This sequence encodes CASSSTSGYEQYF.

This clone was seen a single time. V is TRBV18 and J is TRBJ1-1; 10 bases map to TRBD1. Trimming at V came to 3 bases and at J to 3 bases, leaving 4 bases not matched to a gene. Germline-derived CDR1 and CDR2 are KGHSH and LQKENI. The CDR3 spans 15 residues. CDR3 in DNA: TGTGCCAGCTCACCCTGGGACAGGGGCGACACTGAAGCTTTCTTT. It encodes CASSPWDRGDTEAFF.

The V and J genes are TRBV5-4 and TRBJ2-1, with 9 positions matching TRBD2. Germline loops: CDR1 SGHNT, CDR2 YYREEE (reference sequence). CDR3 size: 15 residues. V lost 0 bases and J lost 7; bases outside the gene matches: 5. The DNA of the CDR3 is TGTGCCAGCAGCTTGGGCGGGAGGGGAGAGAATGAGCAGTTCTTC. Its translation: CASSLGGRGENEQFF.

This chain connects TRBV5-1 to TRBJ2-1; maybe TRBD1 (7 bases). Deletions cut 4 bases from V and 8 bases from J, with 10 bases between. CDR1 is SGHRS, CDR2 YFSETQ, per germline. The CDR3 sequence is 12 residues long. The DNA of the CDR3 is TGCGCCAGCAGCCCAGGGGGGTATGAGCAGTTCTTC. Amino acids: CASSPGGYEQFF.

This clone has a single count. The chain recombines TRBV12-5 with TRBJ1-4, with D uncertain. Trimming took off 1 base at V and 5 bases at J, with 8 bases between the two ends. The germline CDR1 and CDR2 sequences are LGHNT and FRNRAP. This CDR3 region has 14 residues. For the CDR3, the DNA is TGTGCTAGTGGTTTGGGGCGAGGGAATGAAAAACTGTTTTTT. This translates into CASGLGRGNEKLFF.

The V gene is TRBV5-1, the J gene TRBJ1-1, with 8 bases fitting TRBD1. With 4 bases clipped from V and 3 bases from J, the junction kept 8 bases outside the gene matches. CDR1 and CDR2 (germline): SGHRS, YFSETQ. This CDR3 region has 15 residues. The CDR3 DNA reads as TGCGCCAGCAGCAACAGGGGGTTCATGGACACTGAAGCTTTCTTT. It translates to CASSNRGFMDTEAFF.

The V and J genes are TRBV19 and TRBJ1-1, with a possible D match to TRBD1 (6 bases). Trimming took 5 bases from V and 0 from J, leaving 16 bases between them. CDR3 length: 16 amino acids. CDR1 LNHDA and CDR2 SQIVND come from the germline V gene (reference sequence). This CDR3 is CASSGILGALNTEAFF. CDR3 bases: TGTGCCAGTAGTGGGATCTTGGGGGCACTGAACACTGAAGCTTTCTTT.

The rearrangement uses TRBV19 and TRBJ2-5; 7 bases line up with TRBD2. Germline V CDR1 and CDR2: LNHDA, SQIVND (reference sequence). V lost 5 bases to trimming and J lost 3 bases; unmatched junction nucleotides: 9. This CDR3 has 15 residues. This chain's CDR3 is CASSSPAGLKETQYF. CDR3 coding DNA: TGTGCCAGTAGTTCGCCAGCGGGATTAAAAGAGACCCAGTACTTC.

V usage is TRBV2 and J usage is TRBJ1-2, with D perhaps matching TRBD1 (6 bases). There are 12 residues in the CDR3. Germline V lookup: CDR1 SNHLY, CDR2 FYNNEI. V was clipped by 5 bases and J by 6 bases, with 10 bases between them. In nucleotides, the CDR3 is TGTGCCAGCAGTCTACAGGGTAATGGCTACACCTTC. Translated, it gives CASSLQGNGYTF.

The chain recombines TRBV19 with TRBJ2-5, with a weak D call TRBD2 (6 bases). V lost 5 bases, J lost 2 bases, and 9 bases lay in between. Germline V gene sequence: CDR1 LNHDA, CDR2 SQIVND (reference sequence). The CDR3 spans 13 residues. CDR3 sequence reads: CASSGGAQETQYF. As DNA, the CDR3 is TGTGCCAGTAGTGGCGGGGCACAAGAGACCCAGTACTTC.

V and J are TRBV21-1 and TRBJ2-7; TRBD1 was called by the table and not checked on the DNA. TRBV21-1 corresponds to a pseudogene. The CDR3 length is 15 residues. CDR3 loop: CASSMGTGMNYEQYF. Here the CDR3 DNA reads TGTGCCAGCAGCATGGGGACAGGGATGAACTACGAGCAGTACTTC.

V is TRBV4-1 and J is TRBJ1-2; a weak D match, TRBD1 (6 bases). The germline V gene has CDR1 MGHRA and CDR2 YSYEKL. This CDR3 spans 12 amino acids. Trimming shortened V by 8 bases and J by 2 bases, and 9 bases separated the two germline ends. In DNA, the CDR3 is TGCGCCAGCGGACAGCCAAACTATGGCTACACCTTC. Encoded protein: CASGQPNYGYTF.